The 5 T cell receptor beta chains presented below share a single source sample, sequenced in a study of blood T cell repertoires in COVID-19. The protocol was immunoSEQ multiplex PCR, while the TCRdb copy is restricted to in-frame clones and leaves out a portion. The sample includes around 180,000 clones, roughly nine tenths seen only once; the top ten take around 21%. The sequenced sample was peripheral blood. Receptors originate from a man between 65 and 85 years old with active or convalescent COVID-19.

The chain combines TRBV2 with TRBJ2-7; the match to TRBD1 covers 7 bases. Germline V gene sequence: CDR1 SNHLY, CDR2 FYNNEI. Trimming cost V 9 bases and J 2 bases; bases outside gene matches: 4. The CDR3 extends over 12 amino acids. The chain's CDR3 is CARGQTTYEQYF. CDR3 DNA: TGTGCCAGGGGACAGACAACCTACGAGCAGTACTTC.

V usage is TRBV5-1 and J usage is TRBJ2-1; D is possibly TRBD2 (5 bases). The CDR3 sequence is 13 residues long. Germline-derived CDR1 and CDR2 are SGHRS and YFSETQ. Trimming took 0 bases from V and 10 from J, leaving 11 bases between them. This chain's CDR3 is CASSLESPGEQFF. CDR3 DNA: TGCGCCAGCAGCTTGGAGTCTCCGGGAGAGCAGTTCTTC.

The chain employs TRBV7-9 and TRBJ1-1; TRBD1 agrees at 9 bases. Germline values: CDR1 SEHNR, CDR2 FQNEAQ (reference sequence). CDR3 length: 16 residues. The V segment lost 2 bases and the J segment 1 base; nucleotides outside the gene matches: 5. DNA for the CDR3: TGTGCCAGCAGCTTAACCCACAGGGGGCAGAACACTGAAGCTTTCTTT. Its translation is CASSLTHRGQNTEAFF.

Only a few counts were recorded for this clone. The CDR3 sequence: CASSTRQGNEQYF. CDR3 bases: TGTGCCAGCAGTACTCGACAGGGAAACGAGCAGTACTTC. The chain has TRBV12-3 or TRBV12-4 and TRBJ2-7; 7 positions agree with TRBD1. The CDR3 loop spans 13 amino acids. V lost 5 bases, J lost 5 bases, and 6 bases stayed unmatched.

This clone was recorded a few times. V is TRBV30 and J is TRBJ1-2; D unclear. CDR1 and CDR2 (germline): GTSNPN, SVGIG (reference sequence). V dropped 0 bases and J dropped 5 bases, with 10 bases sitting between them. The CDR3 is 13 residues long. CDR3 coding DNA: TGTGCCTGGAGTGTAAACTCCGGGTATGGCTACACCTTC. The encoded protein is CAWSVNSGYGYTF.